The 22 T cell receptor beta chains given below trace back to one sample, sequenced in a study of beta chain features in type 1 diabetes. Expressed TCRB transcripts were sequenced, since all the RNA that had been isolated was reverse transcribed. Sequenced by immunoSEQ multiplex PCR; TCRdb stores in-frame clones only, minus some. Of 200,000 to 300,000 clones detected, 55% to 70% appear once; the ten largest clones hold 0.053%. The sequencing sample was made of naive CD4+ T cells from blood. The source is a man aged 25 to 40 in good health.

The rearrangement links TRBV19 to TRBJ2-1; TRBD2 matches at 13 bases. The CDR3 spans 16 residues. Germline loops: CDR1 LNHDA, CDR2 SQIVND (reference sequence). After removal of 6 bases from V and 0 bases from J, the junction contained 2 bases not matched to a gene. CDR3 DNA: TGTGCCAGTAGCGGACTAGCGGGAGTCTCCTACAATGAGCAGTTCTTC. It is translated as CASSGLAGVSYNEQFF. The entire variable domain, with the rest obtained from reference TRBV19 and TRBJ2-1, is as follows: DGGITQSPKYLFRKEGQNVTLSCEQNLNHDAMYWYRQDPGQGLRLIYYSQIVNDFQKGDIAEGYSVSREKKESFPLTVTSAQKNPTAFYLCASSGLAGVSYNEQFFGPGTRLTVL.

This clone was detected once. The gene calls are TRBV4-1 and TRBJ2-1; a weak D match, TRBD1 (6 bases). V dropped 3 bases and J dropped 7 bases, with 19 bases sitting between them. CDR1 and CDR2 (germline): MGHRA, YSYEKL. CDR3 length: 16 residues. The CDR3 protein is CASSQRDTTLGNEQFF. CDR3 nucleotides: TGCGCCAGCAGCCAGAGGGACACAACACTGGGAAATGAGCAGTTCTTC.

This sequence joins TRBV5-4 and TRBJ2-1, with TRBD1 matching 9 bases. The CDR3 contains 15 residues. Germline CDR1 SGHNT, CDR2 YYREEE (reference sequence). V trimming: 2 bases; J trimming: 6 bases; junction bases outside the gene matches: 6. In nucleotides, the CDR3 is TGTGCCAGCAGCTTATACAGGGGGCTGGGCAATGAGCAGTTCTTC. Translation: CASSLYRGLGNEQFF. Supplemented by reference TRBV5-4 and TRBJ2-1, the full variable domain reads ETGVTQSPTHLIKTRGQQVTLRCSSQSGHNTVSWYQQALGQGPQFIFQYYREEENGRGNFPPRFSGLQFPNYSSELNVNALELDDSALYLCASSLYRGLGNEQFFGPGTRLTVL.

A note on this clone: Other DNA sequences in the sample encode the same CDR3. This sequence joins TRBV15 and TRBJ2-3; D remains ambiguous. V was shortened by 0 bases and J by 6 bases, with 7 bases between the two germline ends. Per the germline V gene, CDR1 is LNHNV and CDR2 is YYDKDF (reference sequence). This CDR3 has 13 residues. The CDR3 spells CATSRDLTDTQYF. The CDR3 coding sequence is TGTGCCACCAGCAGAGATCTGACCGATACGCAGTATTTT.

Only one count was recorded for this clone. The chain links TRBV15 to TRBJ2-7, with D uncertain. CDR1 is LNHNV, CDR2 YYDKDF, per germline (reference sequence). CDR3 length: 13 residues. Trimming shortened V by 1 base and J by 2 bases, and 6 bases separated the two germline ends. The CDR3 DNA reads as TGTGCCACCAGCAGAGTAGGGACCTACGAGCAGTACTTC. Protein: CATSRVGTYEQYF.

The chain links TRBV30 to TRBJ1-5; D is possibly TRBD1 (6 bases). This CDR3 region has 14 residues. Trimming left V 2 bases short and J 7 bases short, with 15 bases between. Germline loops: CDR1 GTSNPN, CDR2 SVGIG (reference sequence). CDR3: CAWSLTGLRQPQHF. The CDR3 DNA is TGTGCCTGGAGTTTGACAGGCTTACGGCAGCCCCAGCATTTT.

Details on this clone: Other DNA sequences in this specimen translate into the identical CDR3. The CDR3 DNA follows: TGTGCCAGCAGCGTAGCCGGCCAGGAGACCCAGTACTTC. Translation gives CASSVAGQETQYF. This rearrangement joins TRBV9 to TRBJ2-5; D gene uncertain. Per germline, CDR1 SGDLS and CDR2 YYNGEE. Trimming took 0 bases from V and 5 from J, leaving 8 bases between them. The CDR3 contains 13 residues. The variable domain in full, completed from reference TRBV9 and TRBJ2-5, reads DSGVTQTPKHLITATGQRVTLRCSPRSGDLSVYWYQQSLDQGLQFLIQYYNGEERAKGNILERFSAQQFPDLHSELNLSSLELGDSALYFCASSVAGQETQYFGPGTRLLVL.

The genes are TRBV29-1 and TRBJ2-5; no definite D call. Trimming pared 2 bases from V and 7 bases from J, leaving 11 bases between. The CDR3 loop spans 12 amino acids. CDR1 is SQVTM, CDR2 ANQGSEA, per germline. This chain's CDR3 is CSVEPRLRTQYF. The CDR3 DNA follows: TGCAGCGTTGAACCACGCTTAAGGACCCAGTACTTC.

This clone was seen more than once but under ten times. The rearrangement links TRBV7-8 to TRBJ2-3; tentative D call: TRBD2 (6 bases). Germline V gene data show CDR1 as SGHVS and CDR2 as FQNEAQ. This CDR3 is built from 16 residues. The V gene lost 4 bases and the J gene lost 3 bases, with 17 bases spanning the gap. The CDR3 nucleotides read TGTGCCAGCAGCTCTCGTGCCGGCGGGGAAACAGATACGCAGTATTTT. This encodes CASSSRAGGETDTQYF.

The chain carries TRBV9 and TRBJ2-1; D is uncertain. The V gene lost 0 bases and the J gene lost 0 bases, with 10 bases spanning the gap. The germline gives CDR1 SGDLS, CDR2 YYNGEE. The CDR3 runs to 16 residues. The CDR3 loop reads CASSVVTQSSYNEQFF. The CDR3 DNA reads as TGTGCCAGCAGCGTAGTGACTCAAAGCTCCTACAATGAGCAGTTCTTC.

This clone was seen a single time. The J gene is TRBJ2-3, the V gene TRBV5-1; 10 positions agree with TRBD1. V trimming: 4 bases; J trimming: 1 base; junction bases outside the gene matches: 3. This CDR3 region has 15 residues. Germline CDR1 reads SGHRS; CDR2 reads YFSETQ. Here the CDR3 DNA reads TGCGCCAGCAGCCGGGACAGGGGAGGCACAGATACGCAGTATTTT. This translates into CASSRDRGGTDTQYF. Full variable domain (outside the CDR3, taken from reference TRBV5-1 and TRBJ2-3): KAGVTQTPRYLIKTRGQQVTLSCSPISGHRSVSWYQQTPGQGLQFLFEYFSETQRNKGNFPGRFSGRQFSNSRSEMNVSTLELGDSALYLCASSRDRGGTDTQYFGPGTRLTVL.

V usage is TRBV9 and J usage is TRBJ2-4; D ambiguous. Germline V gene sequence: CDR1 SGDLS, CDR2 YYNGEE. The CDR3 totals 14 residues. V lost 0 bases and J 6 bases, leaving 10 bases between the germline ends. The CDR3 nucleotides are TGTGCCAGCAGCGTAGGGAGCTCCGGAAACATTCAGTACTTC. Its protein is CASSVGSSGNIQYF.

This clone turned up a few times. The chain employs TRBV4-3 and TRBJ1-2; D is unresolved. Trimming cost V 0 bases and J 9 bases, with 8 bases left between them. CDR1 LGHNA and CDR2 YSLEER come from the germline V gene. The CDR3 contains 12 residues. The DNA for the CDR3 is TGCGCCAGCAGCCAAGATGCGGGAAGCTACACCTTC. Protein: CASSQDAGSYTF.

The chain joins TRBV30 to TRBJ1-2; the D gene is possibly TRBD1 (5 bases). CDR1 is GTSNPN and CDR2 is SVGIG in the germline V gene (reference sequence). V was shortened by 3 bases and J by 8 bases, with 16 bases between the two germline ends. The length of the CDR3 is 13 residues. The CDR3 nucleotides are TGTGCCTGGAGCGCCGGGACTGCCGGCGGCTACACCTTC. Residues: CAWSAGTAGGYTF.

The rearrangement joins TRBV29-1 to TRBJ2-1, with D tentatively TRBD1 (6 bases). This CDR3 is built from 13 residues. The V end lost 3 bases, the J end lost 0 bases, and 6 bases lay between the germline ends. Germline CDR1 SQVTM, CDR2 ANQGSEA. CDR3 bases: TGCAGCGTTGAGGGGGCCTCCTACAATGAGCAGTTCTTC. Residues: CSVEGASYNEQFF.

The chain carries TRBV18 and TRBJ2-7; TRBD1 aligns across 9 bases. The CDR3 loop spans 14 amino acids. CDR1 KGHSH and CDR2 LQKENI come from the germline V gene. V lost 3 bases and J lost 3; bases outside the gene matches: 3. CDR3 in DNA: TGTGCCAGCTCACCCGTGGGACAGGGCTACGAGCAGTACTTC. This gives the protein CASSPVGQGYEQYF.

The genes are TRBV5-1 and TRBJ2-3; no reliable D call. The CDR3 consists of 15 residues. Germline CDR1 SGHRS, CDR2 YFSETQ. Deletions cut 1 base from V and 2 bases from J, with 11 bases between. The CDR3 DNA follows: TGCGCCAGCAGCTTGTCCCAGCTTTTCACAGATACGCAGTATTTT. Protein product: CASSLSQLFTDTQYF.

This clone was found a few times. V usage is TRBV29-1 and J usage is TRBJ2-5; no clear D. V gave up 1 base and J gave up 3 bases, with 6 bases separating them. The CDR3 runs 12 residues. Germline values: CDR1 SQVTM, CDR2 ANQGSEA. CDR3 sequence reads: CSVEGLEETQYF. The CDR3 region has the DNA TGCAGCGTTGAAGGACTTGAAGAGACCCAGTACTTC.

The chain joins TRBV19 to TRBJ2-5, with D possibly matching TRBD2 (6 bases). This CDR3 has 14 residues. The V gene's germline CDR1 is LNHDA and CDR2 SQIVND (reference sequence). Trimming shortened V by 8 bases and J by 0 bases, and 13 bases separated the two germline ends. The CDR3 region is CASPEAGNQETQYF. The CDR3 DNA follows: TGTGCCAGTCCCGAGGCGGGGAACCAAGAGACCCAGTACTTC.

Here the CDR3 DNA reads TGTGCCTGGAGTAGTAGCGGGGGGCCGCAGTATTTT. Translation: CAWSSSGGPQYF. V gene TRBV30 combines with J gene TRBJ2-3; TRBD2 matches 10 bases. The CDR3 extends over 12 amino acids. Germline CDR1 GTSNPN, CDR2 SVGIG (reference sequence). V dropped 2 bases and J dropped 10; count of bases not matched to a gene: 3.

This chain links TRBV6-6 with TRBJ2-1, with no clear D. The CDR3 spans 16 residues. V was trimmed by 0 bases and J by 5 bases, leaving 14 bases between them. CDR1 and CDR2 from the germline V gene are MNHNY and SVGAGI (reference sequence). CDR3 in DNA: TGTGCCAGCAGTTACTCGAACAGCCCCTGGGACAATGAGCAGTTCTTC. As protein: CASSYSNSPWDNEQFF.

The J gene is TRBJ2-1, the V gene TRBV9, with 7 bases lining up with TRBD2. The V and J ends lost 0 bases and 9 bases, in that order; junction bases with no gene match: 9. Per germline, CDR1 SGDLS and CDR2 YYNGEE. The CDR3 loop spans 15 amino acids. This CDR3 is CASSVVSGTGVEQFF. DNA of the CDR3: TGTGCCAGCAGCGTAGTGAGCGGGACGGGTGTTGAGCAGTTCTTC.